This T cell receptor beta chain was documented in a study of shared clonotypes between healthy human individuals. The CDR3 runs to 15 residues. V lost 4 bases and J lost 4; bases outside the gene matches: 11. From germline, CDR1 is SGDLS and CDR2 YYNGEE. Healthy HIV-negative adults with no recent acute infections or vaccinations were recruited as donors. Deep-level assay runs were performed. DNA input for the unsorted PBMC replicate PCRs was about 280 ng, some 31,000 T cell genomes. DNA from unsorted PBMC was sequenced on ten immunoSEQ deep assay plates. Generated by immunoSEQ multiplex PCR, the TCRdb table keeps only in-frame clones and is missing some. Of about half a million clones listed, 65% to 85% are singletons.

What was sequenced was PBMCs. The chain links TRBV9 to TRBJ2-7, with 7 bases aligning to TRBD1. The TCR was taken from a woman in her thirties or forties in good health. Some clones in this sample may be carry-over from other donors' samples. The CDR3 bases are TGTGCCAGCAGCATTTCGACAGGGATCGTTTACGAGCAGTACTTC. This encodes CASSISTGIVYEQYF.